These T cell receptor beta chains were read from a single sample in a study of OX40 agonist ivuxolimab in advanced cancers. Only in-frame clones appear in the TCRdb table, and some are missing; sequencing was by immunoSEQ multiplex PCR. Of fewer than 80,000 clones in the sample, 70% to 90% were seen once. The sequencing used CD4+ or CD8+ T cells sorted from blood, collected in a trial of the OX40 agonist ivuxolimab. The receptors originated from an adult with an advanced solid tumor such as melanoma, head and neck, liver or kidney cancer. Each CDR3 is given without its conserved first and last residue. A D gene is named only where the DNA matches it firmly.

CDR3aa | j_gene | v_gene | d_gene
ASSSWGTYEQY | TRBJ2-7 | TRBV6-6 | .
AILEGMGRGETQY | TRBJ2-5 | TRBV10-3 | .
ASSLTGSYSNTGELF | TRBJ2-2 | TRBV5-1 | .
AWAEGRETQY | TRBJ2-5 | TRBV30 | .
ASSLTSGGEETQY | TRBJ2-5 | TRBV6-5 | TRBD2
ASRPGGFTDTQY | TRBJ2-3 | TRBV10-2 | TRBD2
ASSLTSGPTNEKLF | TRBJ1-4 | TRBV27 | .
ASSFRTPPTIY | TRBJ1-3 | TRBV7-2 | .
ASSVSTGTGSYEQY | TRBJ2-7 | TRBV5-1 | TRBD1
ASSRRGLAGGYEQF | TRBJ2-1 | TRBV19 | TRBD2
ASHGQGNQPQH | TRBJ1-5 | TRBV6-1 | TRBD1
ASSNTGFGYT | TRBJ1-2 | TRBV5-4 | .
ASSVHKWEDTQY | TRBJ2-3 | TRBV6-1 | .
ASRTGAYEQY | TRBJ2-7 | TRBV28 | TRBD1
ASRRERTYEQY | TRBJ2-7 | TRBV6-1 | .
AIRGQAGNTIY | TRBJ1-3 | TRBV10-3 | TRBD1
ASSLGGSGGYT | TRBJ1-2 | TRBV7-2 | .
ASSLPTSGGATGEQF | TRBJ2-1 | TRBV5-4 | TRBD2
ASSHPGRGDYGYT | TRBJ1-2 | TRBV19 | .
ASSLLGATNEKLF | TRBJ1-4 | TRBV11-2 | .
ASSYSRQPNTEAF | TRBJ1-1 | TRBV6-5 | .
ASSIQPGNYGYT | TRBJ1-2 | TRBV19 | .
ASSPGQNEKLF | TRBJ1-4 | TRBV18 | .
ASSGGQGYGYT | TRBJ1-2 | TRBV9 | .
ASSLGRMQY | TRBJ2-7 | TRBV7-8 | .
ASSLTLGGGEQF | TRBJ2-1 | TRBV5-6 | .
ASSAGGRTNTEAF | TRBJ1-1 | TRBV9 | TRBD1
ASGLIPNSNQPQH | TRBJ1-5 | TRBV12-5 | .
ASSLTPGFTEAF | TRBJ1-1 | TRBV5-1 | .
ASRTTGGNQPQH | TRBJ1-5 | TRBV27 | TRBD1